This T cell receptor (beta chain) was sequenced in a study of T cell repertoires in ileal Crohn's disease. Worth noting for this clone: Antigen: not known.

Patients were adults with ileal or ileocolonic Crohn's disease needing resection. General observations from the study: All patients with clonality above 26.8% had endoscopic recurrence. Sorted CD8 T cells held more high-frequency clones than CD4. Compared with non-smokers, active smokers at surgery showed more clonal expansions.

Germline V gene lookup returns CDR1 MDHEN and CDR2 SYDVKM. V shed 6 bases and J 2 bases; nucleotides not matched to a gene: 4. The CDR3 consists of 16 residues. Generated by immunoSEQ multiplex PCR, the TCRdb table keeps only in-frame clones and is missing some. The profile shows several thousand clones, about four fifths of them singletons. J is TRBJ2-2 and V is TRBV28, with 12 bases matching TRBD2. The receptor was isolated from an adult with Crohn's disease. The sample taken for sequencing was ileal tissue. This chain's CDR3 is CASSRTSGANTGELFF. The CDR3 bases are TGTGCCAGCAGCCGGACTAGCGGGGCCAACACCGGGGAGCTGTTTTTT.